This T cell receptor beta chain was recorded in a study of blood T cells in healthy people across ages. CDR3 length equals 14 residues. CDR1 and CDR2 (germline): MNHEY, SVGAGI. V shed 8 bases and J 3 bases; nucleotides not matched to a gene: 5. For the second PCR, which ran for about 7 to 11 cycles, a sample-barcoded 5' primer and a J-beta primer mix were used. One entry per CDR3 protein, called by TCRdb with MiXCR from the 5' RACE reads. The sample includes approximately 780,000 distinct CDR3 sequences, around a quarter of them seen just once. The same specimen was also included in a second study, on T cells of mothers and their children.

The receptor's source is a boy aged 10-17 years in good health. V gene TRBV6-5 combines with J gene TRBJ1-2; 11 bases are shared with TRBD1. The specimen was blood. The CDR3 DNA sequence: TGTGCCAGCTTCCGGGACAGGGGGGACTATGGCTACACCTTC. It yields the protein CASFRDRGDYGYTF.